Below are 12 T cell receptor beta chains sequenced from a single sample in a study of T cell clonality in common variable immunodeficiency. The method was immunoSEQ multiplex PCR; TCRdb's version includes in-frame clones alone and lacks a portion of them. The record shows over 50,000 clones for this sample, with no singletons present. The sequencing sample was made of peripheral blood mononuclear cells. The receptors were sampled from a person aged 18 to 69 in good health.

This clone was observed many times. The sequenced fragment ends 3 residues before the CDR3 boundary, so the rest is inferred from the germline J gene. V gene TRBV5-1 combines with J gene TRBJ2-7, with 7 bases aligning to TRBD1. The CDR3 is 14 amino acids. The junction had 5 bases not matched to a gene; V was cut back by 0 bases and J by 5 bases. Per germline, CDR1 SGHRS and CDR2 YFSETQ. The DNA read from the CDR3 is TGCGCCAGCAGCTTGGGACAGGGACACAACGAG. Protein sequence: CASSLGQGHNE. The full CDR3 protein reads CASSLGQGHNEQYF. Complete variable domain (other parts from reference TRBV5-1 and TRBJ2-7): KAGVTQTPRYLIKTRGQQVTLSCSPISGHRSVSWYQQTPGQGLQFLFEYFSETQRNKGNFPGRFSGRQFSNSRSEMNVSTLELGDSALYLCASSLGQGHNEQYFGPGTRLTVT.

This clone was seen many times. The read falls 3 residues short of the CDR3 end, and the missing part is taken from the germline J gene. This chain joins TRBV6-2 or TRBV6-3 and TRBJ1-2; TRBD1 matches 7 bases. Per germline, CDR1 MNHEY and CDR2 SVGEGT. CDR3 size: 17 residues. J lost 6 bases, V lost 1 base, and 14 bases had no gene match. The covered CDR3 bases are TGTGCCAGCAGTTACTACCGGGACAGCAATCGATATAATGGC. It encodes CASSYYRDSNRYNG. The full CDR3 protein reads CASSYYRDSNRYNGYTF.

There are many counts of this clone. The CDR3 reads CASSEALGLMAKNIQYF. Partial CDR3 DNA: TGTGCCAGCAGTGAAGCTTTGGGACTTATGGCCAAAAACATT. The rearrangement uses TRBV6-1 and TRBJ2-4; possibly TRBD2 for D (6 bases). The read ends 3 residues shy of where the CDR3 ends; the end is completed using the germline J gene. CDR1 is MNHNS and CDR2 is SASEGT in the germline V gene. The V gene lost 0 bases and the J gene lost 1 base, with 13 bases spanning the gap. The CDR3 runs to 17 residues.

The part of the CDR3 DNA that was read is TGTGCCAGCTCGGACGGGACAGGGGGTAGGCAGCCC. Translation gives CASSDGTGGRQP. The CDR3, in full, reads CASSDGTGGRQPQHF. V is TRBV18 and J is TRBJ1-5, with 11 nucleotides matching TRBD1. Coverage ceases 3 residues before the CDR3 finishes, and the germline J gene fills in the end. With V trimmed by 6 bases and J by 7 bases, 8 bases remained unmatched. Germline V gene sequence: CDR1 KGHSH, CDR2 LQKENI. There are 15 residues in the CDR3.

This clone was seen at least ten times. The read finishes 3 residues shy of the CDR3 end, and the germline J gene is used to complete it. The chain carries TRBV19 and TRBJ2-1; the match to TRBD2 covers 7 bases. J was trimmed by 0 bases and V by 3 bases; bases with no gene match: 5. Per the germline V gene, CDR1 is LNHDA and CDR2 is SQIVND (reference sequence). The CDR3 contains 16 residues. The sequenced part of the CDR3 DNA is TGTGCCAGTAGTATCATCGCGGGAGCCTCCTACAATGAG. Protein sequence: CASSIIAGASYNE. The complete CDR3 protein is CASSIIAGASYNEQFF.

Note on this clone: With the read ending 3 residues before the CDR3 end, the germline J gene is used to fill in that end. The chain recombines TRBV6-2 or TRBV6-3 with TRBJ2-3; tentative D call: TRBD1 (6 bases). From germline, CDR1 is MNHEY and CDR2 SVGEGT. This CDR3 is 17 amino acids long. CDR3 region: CASKGQGWFFRGETQYF. CDR3 DNA, as far as it was read: TGTGCCAGCAAGGGCCAGGGGTGGTTTTTCAGGGGAGAGACG.

This clone has ten or more counts. From the germline J gene comes the end of the CDR3, since the read stops 3 residues before it. The chain joins TRBV19 to TRBJ2-1; 13 bases fit TRBD2. J gave up 5 bases and V 4 bases, and 5 bases lay outside the gene matches. Germline V gene lookup returns CDR1 LNHDA and CDR2 SQIVND (reference sequence). CDR3 length: 16 residues. The DNA read from the CDR3 is TGTGCCAGTAGTACCCGGACTAGCGGGAGAAACAATGAG. As protein: CASSTRTSGRNNE. The whole CDR3 is CASSTRTSGRNNEQFF.

In its sample, this clone was seen many times. The sequence runs out 3 residues before the end of the CDR3; the remainder is reconstructed from the germline J gene. The chain has TRBV30 and TRBJ2-2; D may be TRBD1 (5 bases). CDR1 GTSNPN and CDR2 SVGIG come from the germline V gene (reference sequence). Trimming cost V 1 base and J 5 bases, with 8 bases left between them. The CDR3 has 13 residues. The CDR3 bases that were read are TGTGCCTGGAGTGCCCAGGGTACCGGGGAG. It encodes CAWSAQGTGE. In full, the CDR3 is CAWSAQGTGELFF.

At least ten counts were recorded for this clone. The CDR3 bases that were read are TGCAGCGTTGAAAGTACGTCCGGGGGG. Its translation: CSVESTSGG. The whole CDR3 protein is CSVESTSGGAFF. The V and J genes are TRBV29-1 and TRBJ1-1, with D possibly being TRBD1 (5 bases). From the germline J gene comes the end of the CDR3, since the read stops 3 residues before it. There are 12 residues in the CDR3. CDR1 and CDR2 from the germline V gene are SQVTM and ANQGSEA.

This clone was seen repeatedly, ten times or more. The CDR3 goes on 3 residues after the read ends, and that part is filled in from the germline J gene. The V gene is TRBV7-3, the J gene TRBJ2-7; 8 nucleotides agree with TRBD1. Unmatched junction bases numbered 8, after V lost 8 bases and J lost 2 bases. There are 14 residues in the CDR3. Germline loops: CDR1 SGHTA, CDR2 FQGTGA. The DNA read from the CDR3 is TGTGCCAGCGCAAGAGACAGGGGACCCTACGAG. It is translated as CASARDRGPYE. The entire CDR3 protein reads CASARDRGPYEQYF.

This clone was picked up many times. The read is 3 residues too short to cover the CDR3 end, so that end is filled in from the germline J gene. The V gene is TRBV23-1, the J gene TRBJ2-1, with 7 bases matching TRBD2. TRBV23-1 is noted as an ORF with a role that remains uncertain. The CDR3 loop spans 17 amino acids. V gave up 2 bases and J gave up 3 bases; unmatched junction bases: 10. The CDR3 loop is CASSQNGSSGIYNEQFF. CDR3 DNA, as far as it was read: TGCGCCAGCAGTCAAAACGGGTCTAGCGGCATCTACAATGAG.

This clone was detected a few times. The CDR3 is cut off 3 residues early in the read; its end comes from the germline J gene. The gene calls are TRBV11-3 and TRBJ2-7; 9 nucleotides line up with TRBD2. The CDR3 is 15 amino acids. Germline CDR1 reads SGHNT; CDR2 reads YENEEA. Trimming removed 1 base from V and 2 bases from J; junction bases left unmatched: 3. This CDR3 reads CASSLASGETYEQYF. The DNA read from the CDR3 is TGTGCCAGCAGCTTAGCTAGCGGGGAAACCTACGAG.